This is a list of T cell receptor beta chains from one sample in a study of T cell responses to AZD1222 COVID-19 vaccine. Repertoires were generated with immunoSEQ multiplex PCR, while TCRdb's copy carries only in-frame clones and drops some. The table includes about 140,000 clones, 80% to 95% detected once. The source material was peripheral blood, sampled on day 0 of AZD1222 vaccination. The receptor source for this set is an adult in good health. Both conserved end residues are part of each CDR3. The D gene is left open where the match is weak. Expanded clones get a size class; other rows say once, few or many, or leave the size out.

TRBV11-2,TRBJ2-2,NA,NA,CASSLSELFF,TGTGCCAGCAGCTTGTCTGAGCTGTTTTTT
TRBV7-2,TRBJ2-7,NA,TRBD2,CASSLQMGLAGGPLEQYF,TGTGCCAGCAGCTTACAAATGGGACTAGCGGGGGGGCCGCTCGAGCAGTACTTC
TRBV5-1,TRBJ1-3,NA,TRBD1,CASSRSTGGSGNTIYF,TGCGCCAGCAGCAGAAGTACAGGGGGCTCAGGAAACACCATATATTTT
TRBV5-4,TRBJ1-1,once,TRBD1,CASSLTGGGWTEAFF,TGTGCCAGCAGCTTAACAGGGGGCGGATGGACTGAAGCTTTCTTT
TRBV29-1,TRBJ1-1,NA,NA,CSVSTGSDTEAFF,TGCAGCGTCAGTACGGGAAGTGACACTGAAGCTTTCTTT
TRBV7-2,TRBJ1-2,NA,NA,CASSSTGSYGYTF,TGTGCCAGCAGCTCGACGGGATCCTATGGCTACACCTTC
TRBV3-1/TRBV3-2,TRBJ1-2,NA,NA,CASSQGPTIFGGGYTF,TGTGCCAGCAGCCAGGGACCGACAATTTTTGGGGGCGGCTACACCTTC
TRBV9,TRBJ2-7,NA,NA,CASSVDLDQVEQYF,TGTGCCAGCAGCGTGGACCTCGATCAGGTCGAGCAGTACTTC
TRBV11-2,TRBJ1-6,NA,TRBD1,CASSAGQGNSPLHF,TGTGCCAGCAGCGCCGGACAGGGGAATTCACCCCTCCACTTT
TRBV7-2,TRBJ1-5,once,NA,CASSLLDGGIGPQHF,TGTGCCAGCAGCTTACTAGACGGCGGCATTGGGCCCCAGCATTTT
TRBV11-2,TRBJ1-5,NA,NA,CASSLDARRPQHF,TGTGCCAGCAGCTTAGATGCCCGGCGGCCCCAGCATTTT
TRBV7-2,TRBJ2-3,few,NA,CASSLETGLHHTQYF,TGTGCCAGCAGCTTAGAGACGGGGCTCCATCATACGCAGTATTTT
TRBV18,TRBJ2-2,NA,NA,CASSLGRNTGELFF,TGTGCCAGCTCACTTGGACGGAACACCGGGGAGCTGTTTTTT
TRBV10-3,TRBJ1-1,once,NA,CAISTSDTRLNTEAFF,TGTGCCATCAGCACCTCCGATACCAGGCTGAACACTGAAGCTTTCTTT
TRBV28,TRBJ1-1,NA,NA,CASTTAPNTEAFF,TGTGCCAGCACCACAGCCCCGAACACTGAAGCTTTCTTT
TRBV19,TRBJ2-3,NA,NA,CASSIMGYGGTDTQYF,TGTGCCAGTAGTATCATGGGCTATGGGGGCACAGATACGCAGTATTTT
TRBV7-9,TRBJ1-3,NA,NA,CASSKTRISGNTIYF,TGTGCCAGCAGCAAGACCCGGATCTCTGGAAACACCATATATTTT
TRBV6-2/TRBV6-3,TRBJ2-3,NA,TRBD1,CASSRDRGQQDTQYF,TGTGCCAGCAGTCGAGACAGGGGGCAACAAGATACGCAGTATTTT
TRBV7-2,TRBJ1-3,NA,NA,CASSLVGPSSGNTIYF,TGTGCCAGCAGCTTAGTGGGCCCTAGCTCTGGAAACACCATATATTTT